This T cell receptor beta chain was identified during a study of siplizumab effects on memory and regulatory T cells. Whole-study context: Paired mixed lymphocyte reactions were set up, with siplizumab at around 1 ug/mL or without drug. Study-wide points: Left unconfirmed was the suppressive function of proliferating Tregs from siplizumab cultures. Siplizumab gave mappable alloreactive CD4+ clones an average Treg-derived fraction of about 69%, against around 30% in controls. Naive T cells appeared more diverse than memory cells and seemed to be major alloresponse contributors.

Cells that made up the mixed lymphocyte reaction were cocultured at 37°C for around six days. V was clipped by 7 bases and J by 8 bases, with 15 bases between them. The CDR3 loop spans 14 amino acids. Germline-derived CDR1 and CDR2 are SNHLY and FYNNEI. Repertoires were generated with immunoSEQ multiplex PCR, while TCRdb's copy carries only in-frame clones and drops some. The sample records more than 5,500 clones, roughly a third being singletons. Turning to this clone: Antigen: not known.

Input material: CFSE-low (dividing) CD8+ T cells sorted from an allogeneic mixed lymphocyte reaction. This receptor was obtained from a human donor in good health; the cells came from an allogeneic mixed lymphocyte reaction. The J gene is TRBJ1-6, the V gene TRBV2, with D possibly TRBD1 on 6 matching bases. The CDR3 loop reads CASTNRVGDSPLHF. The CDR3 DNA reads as TGTGCCAGCACCAACAGGGTGGGCGATTCACCCCTCCACTTT.